This T cell receptor beta chain was documented in a study of a mutant IDH1 vaccine in newly diagnosed glioma listed by TCRdb under 2021. As for the study more broadly: In the chemotherapy-containing groups, vaccination started alongside temozolomide cycles, whereas in patients who had radiotherapy alone it started 4-6 weeks after radiotherapy. Of the approximately 30 treated patients, about 62% were male and 37.5% were female, and the mean age was 40.4 years. Before enrollment, patients had received standard therapy of radiotherapy alone, temozolomide alone, or radiochemotherapy with temozolomide; most received the combination. The week-35 safety follow-up was designated visit V12, and the week-47 end of study was designated visit V13. Peripheral blood samples were drawn at six visits, namely V03 (baseline), V05, V07, V10, V12 and V13. Longitudinal TCRB deep sequencing was done for 25 treated patients, wherever samples were available for exploratory analyses. Paper-wide results and their limitations: Changes in the top peripheral T cell clonotypes picked up by TCRB sequencing did not appear to be linked to pseudoprogression. PBMC samples for TCRB deep sequencing were selected based on availability. The authors stated that sample limitations prevented analyses of patient blood samples from being reproduced. Across multiple MHC alleles, vaccine-induced immune responses were seen in around 94% of patients.

The library was prepared using the immunoSEQ multiplex PCR assay. Rearranged TCR beta chain sequences were amplified with the hsTCRB Kit following the manufacturer's protocol. Sequencing of TCRB libraries was carried out on an Illumina MiSeq. The study's processing was this. The proprietary platform of the kit vendor was used for demultiplexing, trimming and gene mapping. TCRdb carries this immuneACCESS record with in-frame sequences only. Its versions omit some clonotypes, under half of them owing to an unresolved V gene in the studies checked, with the rest unexplained. Clonal size and the V and J genes are those of that table, whereas D and trimming came from the DNA. Counted in this sample were about 32,000 clones; approximately 79% of them appeared once. Approximately 8.5% of the sample comes from the top ten. Read against the paper, the sample's time point label means: week 35, safety follow-up. Each vaccine dose, consisting of 300 ug of a 20-mer mutant IDH1 peptide in Montanide, was administered subcutaneously with topical imiquimod. Patients received eight vaccinations in weeks 1, 3, 5, 7, 11, 15, 19 and 23, corresponding to visits V03 through V10. Newly diagnosed WHO grade 3 or 4 IDH1-mutant astrocytomas showing loss of nuclear ATRX were present in the donors. The samples were drawn from NOA16, a multicentre, single-arm, open-label phase I trial in Germany that tested a mutant IDH1 peptide vaccine in humans for the first time. Genomic DNA for TCRB sequencing was extracted from EDTA blood using the DNeasy Blood and Tissue Kit.

From the germline V gene (reference sequence), CDR1 is MNHEY and CDR2 is SMNVEV. Here V drops 5 bases and J drops 2 bases, and the junction holds 3 bases not matched to any gene. Including the terminal cysteine and phenylalanine, the CDR3 comprises 14 residues. The retained sequence is limited to the CDR3, 42 bases, with the frame set at the first base. As to this clone: Its antigen is still unknown. The record has no base qualities; no much larger clone is one base away.

The sequence came from a woman aged 25 to 45 with glioma. Some clones in this sample may be carry-over from other donors' samples. The sample here was PBMCs, taken from a glioma patient whose treatment included an IDH1 peptide vaccine. The chain was built from TRBV27 and TRBJ2-3, and TRBD1 matches 8 of the central bases. The CDR3 has the sequence CASSHQGATDTQYF. The base sequence is TGTGCCAGCAGTCACCAGGGGGCCACAGATACGCAGTATTTT.